The rows below give T cell receptor beta chains drawn from one sample of a study of T cell responses to AZD1222 COVID-19 vaccine. Produced via immunoSEQ multiplex PCR; TCRdb's table is partial and in-frame only. Of under 95,000 clones listed, about 90% are singletons. Specimen: peripheral blood, collected 28 days after the second AZD1222 dose. The receptors derive from an adult who received the AZD1222 COVID-19 vaccine. Both conserved end residues are part of each CDR3. D genes are given only for firm matches. Clone size, where shown, is once, few, many, or a class for clones that have expanded.

v_call	clone_size	cdr3_length	j_call	d_call	cdr3_aa	cdr3_nt
TRBV11-1	NA	14	TRBJ2-2	NA	CASSVGTYTGELFF	TGTGCCAGCAGCGTCGGGACGTACACCGGGGAGCTGTTTTTT
TRBV14	NA	15	TRBJ2-7	NA	CASSQGYTFFYEQYF	TGTGCCAGCAGCCAAGGGTATACTTTTTTCTACGAGCAGTACTTC
TRBV7-2	NA	14	TRBJ1-2	NA	CASSLNGLGGGYTF	TGTGCCAGCAGCTTAAACGGGTTGGGGGGTGGCTACACCTTC
TRBV4-1	NA	18	TRBJ1-5	NA	CASSQGMTVLLPNQPQHF	TGCGCCAGCAGCCAAGGTATGACAGTACTACTGCCAAATCAGCCCCAGCATTTT
TRBV9	NA	13	TRBJ1-2	NA	CASSVGRPYGYTF	TGTGCCAGCAGCGTAGGTCGGCCCTATGGCTACACCTTC
TRBV5-4	NA	15	TRBJ1-1	TRBD1	CASSLGQGVYTEAFF	TGTGCCAGCAGCTTAGGACAGGGCGTATACACTGAAGCTTTCTTT
TRBV19	NA	14	TRBJ2-1	TRBD2	CASSILAAYNEQFF	TGTGCCAGTAGTATACTAGCGGCCTACAATGAGCAGTTCTTC
TRBV25-1	few	15	TRBJ1-5	TRBD1	CASSSLGTENQPQHF	TGTGCCAGCAGCTCCCTGGGGACAGAAAATCAGCCCCAGCATTTT
TRBV6-5	once	14	TRBJ2-1	TRBD1	CASSYSDRGGEQFF	TGTGCCAGCAGTTACTCCGACAGGGGAGGTGAGCAGTTCTTC
TRBV6-1	NA	15	TRBJ1-6	TRBD1	CASSESGTVPSPLHF	TGTGCCAGCAGTGAATCAGGGACAGTCCCATCACCCCTCCACTTT
TRBV3-1/TRBV3-2	NA	14	TRBJ1-1	NA	CASSQDGRVTEAFF	TGTGCCAGCAGCCAAGATGGCAGGGTTACTGAAGCTTTCTTT